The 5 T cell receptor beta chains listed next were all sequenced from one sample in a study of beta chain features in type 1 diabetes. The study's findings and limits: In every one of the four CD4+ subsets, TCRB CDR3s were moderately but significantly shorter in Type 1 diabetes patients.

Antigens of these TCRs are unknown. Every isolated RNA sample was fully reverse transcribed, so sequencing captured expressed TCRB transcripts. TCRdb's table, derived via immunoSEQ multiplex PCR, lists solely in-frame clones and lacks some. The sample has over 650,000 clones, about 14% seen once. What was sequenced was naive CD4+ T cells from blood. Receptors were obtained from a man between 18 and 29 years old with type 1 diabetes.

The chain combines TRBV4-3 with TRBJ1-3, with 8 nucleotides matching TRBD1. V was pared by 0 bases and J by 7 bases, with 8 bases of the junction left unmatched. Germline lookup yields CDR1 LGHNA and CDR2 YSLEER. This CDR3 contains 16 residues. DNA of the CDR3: TGCGCCAGCAGCCAAGACGCCGGGACAGGACTGAACACCATATATTTT. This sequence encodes CASSQDAGTGLNTIYF.

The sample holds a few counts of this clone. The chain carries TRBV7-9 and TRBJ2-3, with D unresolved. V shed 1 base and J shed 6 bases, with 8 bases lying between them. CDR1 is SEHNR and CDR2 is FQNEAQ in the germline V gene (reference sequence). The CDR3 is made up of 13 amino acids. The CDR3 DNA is TGTGCCAGCAGCTTAGTTGGTATTGATACGCAGTATTTT. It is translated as CASSLVGIDTQYF.

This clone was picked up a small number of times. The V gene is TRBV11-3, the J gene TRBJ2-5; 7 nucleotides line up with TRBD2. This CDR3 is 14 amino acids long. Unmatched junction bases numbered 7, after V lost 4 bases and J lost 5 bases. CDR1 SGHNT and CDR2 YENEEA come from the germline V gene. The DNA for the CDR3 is TGTGCCAGCAGCTCTCGCGGGAGTGGTGAGACCCAGTACTTC. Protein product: CASSSRGSGETQYF.

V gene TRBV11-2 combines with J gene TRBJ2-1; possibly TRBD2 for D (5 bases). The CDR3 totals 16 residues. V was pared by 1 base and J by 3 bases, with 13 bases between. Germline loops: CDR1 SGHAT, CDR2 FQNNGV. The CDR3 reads CASSLGLASRYNEQFF. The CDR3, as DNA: TGTGCCAGCAGCTTAGGGCTAGCAAGCCGCTACAATGAGCAGTTCTTC.

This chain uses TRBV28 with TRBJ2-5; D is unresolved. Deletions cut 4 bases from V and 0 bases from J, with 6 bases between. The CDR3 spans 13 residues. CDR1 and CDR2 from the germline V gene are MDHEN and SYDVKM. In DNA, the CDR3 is TGTGCCAGCAGTTCCCTTGACCAAGAGACCCAGTACTTC. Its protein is CASSSLDQETQYF.